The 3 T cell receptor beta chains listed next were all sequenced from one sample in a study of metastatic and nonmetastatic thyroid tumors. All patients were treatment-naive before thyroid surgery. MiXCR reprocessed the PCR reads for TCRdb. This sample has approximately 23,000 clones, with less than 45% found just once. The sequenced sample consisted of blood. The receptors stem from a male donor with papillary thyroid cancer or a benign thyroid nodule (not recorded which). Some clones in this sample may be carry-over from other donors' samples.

The CDR3 is CSARSFQDRGDTEAFF. The CDR3 region has the DNA TGCAGTGCTAGATCATTCCAGGACAGGGGTGATACTGAAGCTTTCTTT. This chain links TRBV20-1 with TRBJ1-1; TRBD1 agrees at 9 bases. V lost 2 bases to trimming and J lost 5 bases; unmatched junction nucleotides: 12. CDR3 length: 16 residues. Looked up from germline, CDR1 is DFQATT and CDR2 is SNEGSKA (reference sequence).

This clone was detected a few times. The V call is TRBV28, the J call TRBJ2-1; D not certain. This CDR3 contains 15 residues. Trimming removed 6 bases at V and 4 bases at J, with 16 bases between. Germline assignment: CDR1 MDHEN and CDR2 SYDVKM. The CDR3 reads CASRVNSFRYNEQFF. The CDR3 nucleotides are TGTGCCAGCAGGGTTAACAGTTTTCGGTACAATGAGCAGTTCTTC.

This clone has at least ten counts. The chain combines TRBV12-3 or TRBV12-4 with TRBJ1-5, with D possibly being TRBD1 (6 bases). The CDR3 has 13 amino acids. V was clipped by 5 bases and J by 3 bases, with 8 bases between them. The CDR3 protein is CASSGQHNQPQHF. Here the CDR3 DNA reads TGTGCCAGCAGTGGACAGCACAATCAGCCCCAGCATTTT.